A selection of T cell receptor beta chains follows, all from one sample in a study of T cells in Graves' hyperthyroidism and ophthalmopathy. TCRdb reprocessed the multiplex PCR reads with MiXCR, giving one entry per CDR3 protein. There are about 640,000 distinct CDR3 sequences in the sample; around 21% occur only once, and 30% to 40% lies in the top ten. The sequencing sample was made of blood. These receptor sequences come from a man aged 25 to 45 with Graves' ophthalmopathy. Both conserved end residues are part of each CDR3. The D gene is left open where the match is weak. A row's size may be missing; if present it is once, few, many or a size class.

TRBJ1-2	TRBV4-1	-	TRBD1	TGCGCCAGCAGCCAGTCCCCCGGGACAGTCTATGGCTACACCTTC	CASSQSPGTVYGYTF
TRBJ2-1	TRBV5-1	-	-	TGCGCCAGCAGGGGGGAGTACAATGAGCAGTTCTTC	CASRGEYNEQFF
TRBJ2-1	TRBV20-1	few	TRBD2	TGCAGTGGCCCCGGGAGGAGCTCCTACAATGAGCAGTTCTTC	CSGPGRSSYNEQFF
TRBJ2-1	TRBV30	many	-	TGTGCCTGGATAAGGCTGCGGGACCACAATGAGCAGTTCTTC	CAWIRLRDHNEQFF
TRBJ1-1	TRBV6-9	-	-	TGTGCCAGCAGTTCTGCGACAGGCCGATACAAAGCTTTCTTT	CASSSATGRYKAFF
TRBJ1-4	TRBV27	-	-	TGTGCCAGCAGGCGAGGGCACGATGAAAAACTGTTTTTT	CASRRGHDEKLFF
TRBJ2-7	TRBV27	-	-	TGTGCCAGCAGTCCCCGGTCGAATCCAGCTTACGAGCAGTACTTC	CASSPRSNPAYEQYF
TRBJ2-5	TRBV9	-	-	TGTGCCAGCAGCGTTGGGACCAATTATAGAGAGACCCAGTACTTC	CASSVGTNYRETQYF
TRBJ2-7	TRBV7-8	-	-	TGTGCCAGCAGCTTAGTTGCAACATCCTACGAGCAGTACTTC	CASSLVATSYEQYF
TRBJ2-5	TRBV6-2/TRBV6-3	few	TRBD2	TGTGCCAGCAGGATACTAGCGAACCAAGAGACCCAGTACTTC	CASRILANQETQYF
TRBJ2-7	TRBV20-1	few	TRBD2	TGCAGTGCTAGACCGCGACTAGCGGGAGGCTTACTGGGTTACTACGAGCAGTACTTC	CSARPRLAGGLLGYYEQYF
TRBJ2-3	TRBV2	many	TRBD2	TGTGCCAGCAGTGGGACTAGCTCTAGCACAGATACGCAGTATTTT	CASSGTSSSTDTQYF
TRBJ2-7	TRBV28	many	-	TGTGCCAGCGGGGGACTCCCCTACGAGCAGTACTTC	CASGGLPYEQYF
TRBJ1-5	TRBV12-3/TRBV12-4	-	TRBD1	TGTGCCAGCAGTCGCCAACAGGGGGCAGGCAATCAGCCCCAGCATTTT	CASSRQQGAGNQPQHF
TRBJ2-7	TRBV2	-	-	TGTGCCAGCAGTGAATCGGCCTCTTCCTCCTACGAGCAGTACTTC	CASSESASSSYEQYF
TRBJ2-1	TRBV6-1	-	TRBD2	TGTGCCAGCAGGGCAGCGGGAGGTACCTACAATGAGCAGTTCTTC	CASRAAGGTYNEQFF
TRBJ1-2	TRBV11-2	many	TRBD1	TGTGCCAGCAGCTCCCCAACAGGGGATGGAACCCGCTACTATGGCTACACCTTC	CASSSPTGDGTRYYGYTF
TRBJ2-5	TRBV29-1	-	-	TGCAGCGTGCCCTACCCCGGGCCTAAAGAGGAAGAGACCCAGTACTTC	CSVPYPGPKEEETQYF
TRBJ1-3	TRBV7-9	-	-	TGTGCCAGCAGCTTAGACTTCTCGAGTACCCGCTCTGGAAACACCATATATTTT	CASSLDFSSTRSGNTIYF
TRBJ2-2	TRBV30	few	TRBD1	TGTGCCTGGAGTCCAGCGACAGGGGGCGAAGACACCGGGGAGCTGTTTTTT	CAWSPATGGEDTGELFF
TRBJ2-3	TRBV10-1	-	-	TGCGCCAGCAGTGAGTCGATTGTGCGGGCCTCCCTCACAGATACGCAGTATTTT	CASSESIVRASLTDTQYF
TRBJ2-1	TRBV3-1	-	TRBD1	TGTGCCAGCAGCCAAGAACTCGGGACAGGGCGGAGGGGCAATGAGCAGTTCTTC	CASSQELGTGRRGNEQFF
TRBJ2-3	TRBV6-9	-	-	TGTGCCAGCAGTTACCCCGACATTGGCAGCACAGATACGCGGTATTTT	CASSYPDIGSTDTRYF
TRBJ1-1	TRBV5-1	-	-	TGCGCCAGCAGCGACTTCCAAATTCGGGGGAAGAGGGAGAAAGCTTTCTTT	CASSDFQIRGKREKAFF
TRBJ1-5	TRBV6-1	few	-	TGTGCCAGCAGTGAAGGCGGGCAGGGGCCTCAGCCCCAGCATTTT	CASSEGGQGPQPQHF
TRBJ2-1	TRBV7-6	few	-	TGTGCCAGCAGCTCCTACAGTGGGTACAGCTACAATGAGCAGTTCTTC	CASSSYSGYSYNEQFF
TRBJ2-7	TRBV4-1	-	TRBD2	TGCGCCAGCAGCCAATATACGGGACTAGCTATAAGCGAGCAGTACTTC	CASSQYTGLAISEQYF
TRBJ1-5	TRBV10-3	few	-	TGTGCCATCAGCATACAGGGCAATCAGCCCCAGCATTTT	CAISIQGNQPQHF
TRBJ2-3	TRBV5-1	many	-	TGCGCCAGCAGCTTGGAGGGCTTCTCTCCAGATACGCAGTATTTT	CASSLEGFSPDTQYF
TRBJ2-3	TRBV27	few	-	TGTGCCAGCAGTGCCGAGTCAGGTGTTGCAGATACGCAGTATTTT	CASSAESGVADTQYF
TRBJ2-6	TRBV7-9	few	-	TGTGCCAGCTTCGTTCGGGACGCGGGGGCCGGGGCCAACGTCCTGACTTTC	CASFVRDAGAGANVLTF
TRBJ2-7	TRBV5-1	-	-	TGCGCCAGCAGTTTGATATCGGGTGAGCAGTACTTC	CASSLISGEQYF
TRBJ1-5	TRBV20-1	many	-	TGCAGTGCTAGAGATGGGACGGGGGAGACTCAGCCCCAGCATTTT	CSARDGTGETQPQHF
TRBJ2-7	TRBV6-2/TRBV6-3	-	TRBD1	TGTGCCAGCAGCCAGGGGCCGGGACAGGGTTCTTACGAGCAGTACTTC	CASSQGPGQGSYEQYF
TRBJ2-7	TRBV5-1	-	TRBD2	TGCGCCAGCAGCGGGGGACTAGCGGAAAGCTCCTACGAGCAGTACTTC	CASSGGLAESSYEQYF
TRBJ2-5	TRBV11-2	many	-	TGTGCCAGCAGCTTAGACCACGCGGAAGAGACCCAGTACTTC	CASSLDHAEETQYF
TRBJ1-5	TRBV28	few	-	TGTGCCAGCAGTCCCGGTCCCTCGGGCAATCAGCCCCAGCATTTT	CASSPGPSGNQPQHF
TRBJ1-1	TRBV14	-	-	TGTGCCAGCAGCCAAGATCAGGGGAGAACGGCTGAAGCTTTCTTT	CASSQDQGRTAEAFF
TRBJ1-2	TRBV6-8	few	-	TGTGCCAGCAGTTCTCCAGACAACTATGGCTACACCTTC	CASSSPDNYGYTF
TRBJ2-1	TRBV5-1	-	TRBD2	TGCGCCAGCAGCTCTGGGGGTAGCGGGAGCAATGAGCAGTTCTTC	CASSSGGSGSNEQFF
TRBJ2-1	TRBV7-2	few	-	TGTGCCAGCAGCTTCACCACGGGACTTGTTTACAATGAGCAGTTCTTC	CASSFTTGLVYNEQFF
TRBJ2-3	TRBV7-9	few	TRBD2	TGTGCCGGCAGCGGGAGTGTAGATACGCAGTATTTT	CAGSGSVDTQYF
TRBJ1-1	TRBV5-1	many	-	TGCGCCAGCAGCCGAGCAGGGTCTGAAGCCACTGAAGCTTTCTTT	CASSRAGSEATEAFF
TRBJ2-3	TRBV9	few	TRBD2	TGTGCCAGCAGCGTCGGGACTAGCGGACCCACAGATACGCAGTATTTT	CASSVGTSGPTDTQYF